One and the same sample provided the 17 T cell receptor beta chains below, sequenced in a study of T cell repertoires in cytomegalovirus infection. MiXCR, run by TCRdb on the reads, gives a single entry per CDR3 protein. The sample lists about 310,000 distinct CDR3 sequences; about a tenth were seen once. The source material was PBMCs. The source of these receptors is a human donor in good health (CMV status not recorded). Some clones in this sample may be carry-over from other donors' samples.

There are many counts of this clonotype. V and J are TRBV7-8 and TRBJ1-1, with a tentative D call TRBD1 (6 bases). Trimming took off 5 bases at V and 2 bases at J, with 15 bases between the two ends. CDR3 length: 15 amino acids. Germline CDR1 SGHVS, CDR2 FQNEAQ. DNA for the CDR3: TGTGCCAGCAGCATCCAGGACAGAAGAAACACTGAAGCTTTCTTT. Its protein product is CASSIQDRRNTEAFF.

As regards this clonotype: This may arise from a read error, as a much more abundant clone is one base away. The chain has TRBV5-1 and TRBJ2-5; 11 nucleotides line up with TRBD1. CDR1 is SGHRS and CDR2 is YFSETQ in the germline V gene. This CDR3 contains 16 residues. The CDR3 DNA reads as TGCGCCAGCAGCGATCCCGGGACAGGGGGACGGGAGACCCTGTACTTC. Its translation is CASSDPGTGGRETLYF.

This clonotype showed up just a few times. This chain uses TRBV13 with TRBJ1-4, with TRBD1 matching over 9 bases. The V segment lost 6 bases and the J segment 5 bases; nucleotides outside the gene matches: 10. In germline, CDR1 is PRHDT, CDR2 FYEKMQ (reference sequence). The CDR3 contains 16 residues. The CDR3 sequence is CASRFKTGQGNEKLFF. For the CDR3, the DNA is TGTGCCAGCAGGTTCAAAACGGGACAGGGAAATGAAAAACTGTTTTTT.

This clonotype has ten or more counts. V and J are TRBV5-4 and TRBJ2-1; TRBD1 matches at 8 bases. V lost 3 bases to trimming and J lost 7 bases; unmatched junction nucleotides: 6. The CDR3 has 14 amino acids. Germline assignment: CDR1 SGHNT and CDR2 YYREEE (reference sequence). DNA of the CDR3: TGTGCCAGCAGCTCCGGGACAGGAGGGAATGAGCAGTTCTTC. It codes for CASSSGTGGNEQFF.

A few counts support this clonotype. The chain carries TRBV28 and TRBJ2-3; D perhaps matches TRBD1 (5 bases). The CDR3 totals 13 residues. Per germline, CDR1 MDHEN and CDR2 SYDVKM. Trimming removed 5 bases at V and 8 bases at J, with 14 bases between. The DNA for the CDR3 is TGTGCCAGCAGTGAGACAGTTCTGGTTACGCAGTATTTT. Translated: CASSETVLVTQYF.

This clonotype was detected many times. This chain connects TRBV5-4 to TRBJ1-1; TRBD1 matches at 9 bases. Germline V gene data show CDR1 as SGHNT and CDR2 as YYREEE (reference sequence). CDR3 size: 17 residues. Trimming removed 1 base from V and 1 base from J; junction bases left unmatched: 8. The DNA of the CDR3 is TGTGCCAGCAGCTTGCCGGGACAGGGCGGCACGAACACTGAAGCTTTCTTT. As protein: CASSLPGQGGTNTEAFF.

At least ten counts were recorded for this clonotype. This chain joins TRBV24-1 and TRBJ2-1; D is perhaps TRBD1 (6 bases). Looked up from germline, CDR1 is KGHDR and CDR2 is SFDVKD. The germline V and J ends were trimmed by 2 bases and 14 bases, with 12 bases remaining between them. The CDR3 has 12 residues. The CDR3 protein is CATSDSTDREFF. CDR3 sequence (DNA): TGTGCCACCAGTGATTCGACGGACAGAGAGTTCTTC.

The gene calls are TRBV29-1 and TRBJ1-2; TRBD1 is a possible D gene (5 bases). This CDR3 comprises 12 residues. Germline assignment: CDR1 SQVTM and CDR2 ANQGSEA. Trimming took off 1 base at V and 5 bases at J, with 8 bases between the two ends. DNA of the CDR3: TGCAGCGTTGAAGGCAGGGCGTATGGCTACACCTTC. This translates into CSVEGRAYGYTF.

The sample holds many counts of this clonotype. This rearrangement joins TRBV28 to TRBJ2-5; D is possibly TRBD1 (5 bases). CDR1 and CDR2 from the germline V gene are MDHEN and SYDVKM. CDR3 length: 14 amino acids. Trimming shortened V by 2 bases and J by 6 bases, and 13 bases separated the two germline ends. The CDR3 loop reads CASSLKGPTQTQYF. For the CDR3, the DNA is TGTGCCAGCAGTTTAAAGGGGCCGACCCAGACCCAGTACTTC. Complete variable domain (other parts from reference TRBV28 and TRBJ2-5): DVKVTQSSRYLVKRTGEKVFLECVQDMDHENMFWYRQDPGLGLRLIYFSYDVKMKEKGDIPEGYSVSREKKERFSLILESASTNQTSMYLCASSLKGPTQTQYFGPGTRLLVL.

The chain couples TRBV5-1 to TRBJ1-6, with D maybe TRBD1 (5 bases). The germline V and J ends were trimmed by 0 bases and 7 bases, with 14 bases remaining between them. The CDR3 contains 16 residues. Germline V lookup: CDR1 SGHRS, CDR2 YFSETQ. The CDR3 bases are TGCGCCAGCAGCTTGGTTGGCAGGACAAGCAATTCACCCCTCCACTTT. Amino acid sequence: CASSLVGRTSNSPLHF.

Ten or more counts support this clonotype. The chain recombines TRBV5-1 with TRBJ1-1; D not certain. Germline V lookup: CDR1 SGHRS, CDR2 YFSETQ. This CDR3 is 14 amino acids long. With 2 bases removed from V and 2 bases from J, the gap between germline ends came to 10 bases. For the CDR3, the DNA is TGCGCCAGCAGCTTTAGGACGGGTAACACTGAAGCTTTCTTT. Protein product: CASSFRTGNTEAFF.

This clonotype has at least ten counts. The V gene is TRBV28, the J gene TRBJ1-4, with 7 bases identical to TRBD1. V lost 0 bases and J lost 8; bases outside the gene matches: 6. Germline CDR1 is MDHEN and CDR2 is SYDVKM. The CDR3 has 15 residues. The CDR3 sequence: CASSLWGDSKEKLFF. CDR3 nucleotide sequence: TGTGCCAGCAGTTTATGGGGGGACAGTAAGGAAAAACTGTTTTTT.

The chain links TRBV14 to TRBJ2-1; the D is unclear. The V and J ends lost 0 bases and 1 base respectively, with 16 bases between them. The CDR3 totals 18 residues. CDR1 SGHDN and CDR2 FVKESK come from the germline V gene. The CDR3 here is CASSQDWGQRNSYNEQFF. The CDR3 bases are TGTGCCAGCAGCCAAGATTGGGGTCAGAGGAATTCCTACAATGAGCAGTTCTTC. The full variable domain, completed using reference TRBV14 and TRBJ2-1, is EAGVTQFPSHSVIEKGQTVTLRCDPISGHDNLYWYRRVMGKEIKFLLHFVKESKQDESGMPNNRFLAERTGGTYSTLKVQPAELEDSGVYFCASSQDWGQRNSYNEQFFGPGTRLTVL.

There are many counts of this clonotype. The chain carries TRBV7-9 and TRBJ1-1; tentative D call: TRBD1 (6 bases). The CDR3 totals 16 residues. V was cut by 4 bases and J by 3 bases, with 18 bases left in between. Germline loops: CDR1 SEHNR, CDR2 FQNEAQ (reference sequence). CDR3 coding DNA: TGTGCCAGCAGCTCCGCTCACAGGGAAGGGGACACTGAAGCTTTCTTT. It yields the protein CASSSAHREGDTEAFF.

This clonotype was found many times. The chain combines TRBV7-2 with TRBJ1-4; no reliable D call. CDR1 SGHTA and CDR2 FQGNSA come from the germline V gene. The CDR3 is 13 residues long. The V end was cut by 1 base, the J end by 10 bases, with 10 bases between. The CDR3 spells CASSLEGLGKLFF. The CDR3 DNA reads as TGTGCCAGCAGCTTAGAAGGGCTAGGAAAACTGTTTTTT.

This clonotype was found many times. The CDR3 protein is CASSDQSTGTEYF. The CDR3 DNA is TGTGCCAGCAGTGATCAGAGTACGGGGACAGAGTACTTC. J is TRBJ2-4 and V is TRBV2; 7 bases agree with TRBD1. CDR1 and CDR2 (germline): SNHLY, FYNNEI. The V segment lost 3 bases and the J segment 14 bases; nucleotides outside the gene matches: 10. CDR3 length equals 13 residues.

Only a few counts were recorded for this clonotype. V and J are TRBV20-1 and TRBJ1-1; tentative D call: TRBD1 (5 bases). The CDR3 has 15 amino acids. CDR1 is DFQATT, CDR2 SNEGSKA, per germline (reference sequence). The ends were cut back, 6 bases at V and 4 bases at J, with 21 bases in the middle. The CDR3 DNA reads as TGCAGTGCCCCCGTCCCAGGGTCTGGCGGCACTGAAGCTTTCTTT. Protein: CSAPVPGSGGTEAFF.